Listed below are T cell receptor beta chains from one sample, sequenced in a study of CXCR3-negative and CXCR3-positive naive CD8 T cells. TCRdb re-called the 5' RACE reads and gives one entry per CDR3 protein, without DNA. The sample features around 150,000 distinct CDR3 sequences, with roughly 0.39% in its top ten. Sequenced input: naive CXCR3+ CD8+ T cells from blood. These receptors originate from a human donor in good health. Some clones in this sample may be carry-over from other donors' samples. The CDR3 runs from the conserved cysteine through the conserved F or W.

j_call v_call cdr3_aa
TRBJ2-7 TRBV20-1 CSARAGGDTYEQYF
TRBJ2-5 TRBV4-2 CASSHLASGRLDQETQYF
TRBJ2-7 TRBV6-2/TRBV6-3 CASSLSQGTHEQYF
TRBJ2-3 TRBV28 CASSFFGTSGWGDTQYF
TRBJ1-5 TRBV5-1 CASSLASGQPQHF
TRBJ2-7 TRBV5-1 CASTRTGSDYPVAYEQYF
TRBJ2-7 TRBV5-1 CASSRWGQGSYEQYF
TRBJ2-7 TRBV29-1 CSVEFGRRETSSYEQYF
TRBJ1-1 TRBV28 CASRTTGGTEAFF
TRBJ1-1 TRBV29-1 CSVPRGENTEAFF
TRBJ2-1 TRBV12-5 CASGPPSDYNEQFF
TRBJ2-3 TRBV28 CASSLRVGVYRADTQYF
TRBJ2-1 TRBV29-1 CSVEMWDRLQTGIYNEQFF
TRBJ2-7 TRBV21-1 CASRRGLAGLEQYF
TRBJ2-3 TRBV7-6 CAGSLVREDTQYF
TRBJ2-3 TRBV12-3/TRBV12-4 CASNGGASTDTQYF
TRBJ2-2 TRBV19 CASSILTGGTGELFF
TRBJ1-1 TRBV27 CASSFRGQFNTEAFF
TRBJ2-5 TRBV7-9 CASSFSLRETMQETQYF
TRBJ2-1 TRBV2 CASRVSSYNEQFF
TRBJ2-5 TRBV11-2 CASSFPLGQIQETQYF
TRBJ2-1 TRBV19 CASSEGQYNEQFF
TRBJ2-2 TRBV29-1 CSVRLDTGELFF
TRBJ1-1 TRBV9 CASSVAGTGGEEAFF
TRBJ1-2 TRBV7-9 CASSLEVNGYTF
TRBJ2-3 TRBV20-1 CSASMVDRLTDTQYF
TRBJ2-7 TRBV19 CASSIASRGFTAYEQYF
TRBJ2-2 TRBV5-6 CASSLDPGAGELFF
TRBJ2-1 TRBV7-2 CASSIALASNEQFF
TRBJ2-1 TRBV11-2 CASSLRYGATYNEQFF
TRBJ2-1 TRBV5-1 CASSPFAESYNEQFF
TRBJ2-7 TRBV7-9 CASIPIWAAGAEQYF
TRBJ1-2 TRBV20-1 CSASSGNYGYTF
TRBJ2-7 TRBV5-4 CASSMLIAGSDYEQYF
TRBJ1-2 TRBV6-6 CASHDRGRGYTF
TRBJ2-1 TRBV7-9 CASSWVTNEQFF
TRBJ1-5 TRBV25-1 CASSDGASNQPQHF
TRBJ2-2 TRBV11-3 CASSSEGDRASTGELFF
TRBJ2-1 TRBV5-1 CASSVGYNEQFF
TRBJ2-7 TRBV12-3/TRBV12-4 CASSSLAGLSGEQYF
TRBJ2-7 TRBV20-1 CSAETSGTSYEQYF
TRBJ2-5 TRBV24-1 CATSDYTGTQETQYF
TRBJ2-7 TRBV7-8 CASTWGDEQYF
TRBJ1-1 TRBV9 CASSVVFYTEAFF
TRBJ2-5 TRBV2 CASRGWSLQETQYF
TRBJ2-3 TRBV12-3/TRBV12-4 CASSLWSAGLDTQYF
TRBJ1-1 TRBV6-5 CASSYGDENTEAFF
TRBJ1-1 TRBV5-1 CASSADPTGGSSTEAFF
TRBJ1-1 TRBV15 CATAAQQGNTEAFF
TRBJ2-7 TRBV29-1 CSVEDLSSYEQYF
TRBJ2-1 TRBV12-3/TRBV12-4 CASSYRRDVGQFF
TRBJ2-5 TRBV9 CASSVGGNVGGGRETQYF
TRBJ2-1 TRBV3-1 CASKAVYGTEEYNEQFF
TRBJ2-7 TRBV5-1 CASSQDRGPSYEQYF
TRBJ1-5 TRBV20-1 CSATGGAKPQHF